Listed here are 30 T cell receptor beta chains from one sample, sequenced in a study of shared clonotypes between healthy human individuals. Sequenced by immunoSEQ multiplex PCR; TCRdb stores in-frame clones only, minus some. The sample has some 1 million clones, about 75% seen once. The sample comprised memory CD4+ T cells sorted from blood. This sample's subset: CD45RA-negative fraction. The receptors were sampled from a man younger than 30 in good health.

The chain is built from TRBV5-1 and TRBJ2-3; TRBD1 aligns across 9 bases. The CDR3 is made up of 17 amino acids. CDR1 and CDR2 (germline): SGHRS, YFSETQ. Unmatched junction bases numbered 8, after V lost 0 bases and J lost 3 bases. The CDR3 DNA follows: TGCGCCAGCAGCTTGGGACAGGGGGTGGGAGGAACAGATACGCAGTATTTT. It specifies CASSLGQGVGGTDTQYF.

This sequence joins TRBV6-6 and TRBJ1-1; 7 bases fit TRBD1. The CDR3 extends over 12 amino acids. Trimming removed 4 bases from V and 11 bases from J; junction bases left unmatched: 7. Looked up from germline, CDR1 is MNHNY and CDR2 is SVGAGI (reference sequence). CDR3 residues: CASSSTGTEAFF. DNA for the CDR3: TGTGCCAGCAGTTCGACAGGGACGGAGGCTTTCTTT.

This chain joins TRBV7-9 and TRBJ2-6; no clear D gene. CDR1 is SEHNR, CDR2 FQNEAQ, per germline (reference sequence). Between the trimmed V and J ends, which lost 11 bases and 4 bases, there was a span of 9 bases. CDR3 length: 12 amino acids. The CDR3 loop is CASGAGANVLTF. The CDR3, as DNA: TGTGCCTCCGGAGCAGGGGCCAACGTCCTGACTTTC.

This rearrangement joins TRBV2 to TRBJ2-2, with a possible D match to TRBD1 (6 bases). The CDR3 sequence is 14 residues long. V was trimmed by 6 bases and J by 4 bases, leaving 12 bases between them. The germline V gene encodes CDR1 SNHLY and CDR2 FYNNEI. The CDR3 sequence is CASSLQGVTGELFF. CDR3 DNA sequence: TGTGCCAGCAGCCTACAGGGAGTCACCGGGGAGCTGTTTTTT.

V is TRBV5-4 and J is TRBJ2-5; 9 bases match TRBD2. With V trimmed by 4 bases and J by 1 base, 8 bases remained unmatched. The CDR3 spans 16 residues. Germline CDR1 SGHNT, CDR2 YYREEE (reference sequence). CDR3 loop: CASSRALAGPQETQYF. In DNA, the CDR3 is TGTGCCAGCAGCCGGGCCCTAGCGGGGCCCCAAGAGACCCAGTACTTC.

The V call is TRBV7-8, the J call TRBJ2-7; D might be TRBD2 (6 bases). This CDR3 is built from 15 residues. V dropped 4 bases and J dropped 2 bases, with 15 bases sitting between them. CDR1 and CDR2 (germline): SGHVS, FQNEAQ. CDR3: CASSSRVGGAYEQYF. CDR3 in DNA: TGTGCCAGCAGCTCTAGGGTCGGCGGGGCCTACGAGCAGTACTTC.

This clone was counted only a few times. The V call is TRBV19, the J call TRBJ1-2; D is uncertain. Trimming shortened V by 10 bases and J by 2 bases, and 11 bases separated the two germline ends. The CDR3 consists of 12 residues. Germline lookup yields CDR1 LNHDA and CDR2 SQIVND (reference sequence). CDR3 nucleotides: TGTGCCACGACGGACGGGAACTATGGCTACACCTTC. Translated: CATTDGNYGYTF.

Comments on this clone: Within the sample, other DNA sequences also encode this same CDR3. The chain recombines TRBV6-6 with TRBJ1-6, with 10 nucleotides matching TRBD1. Unmatched junction bases numbered 1, after V lost 2 bases and J lost 9 bases. The germline V gene encodes CDR1 MNHNY and CDR2 SVGAGI (reference sequence). The CDR3 loop spans 14 amino acids. Written as DNA, the CDR3 is TGTGCCAGCAGTTACGGACAGGGGGGTTCACCCCTCCACTTT. This codes for CASSYGQGGSPLHF.

V gene TRBV30 combines with J gene TRBJ2-7; D gene ambiguous. V was cut by 1 base and J by 1 base, with 11 bases left in between. The germline CDR1 and CDR2 sequences are GTSNPN and SVGIG (reference sequence). The CDR3 totals 14 residues. Written as DNA, the CDR3 is TGTGCCTGGAGTGAGAGGCCTCCTTCCTACGAGCAGTACTTC. This gives the protein CAWSERPPSYEQYF.

This chain uses TRBV5-1 with TRBJ2-7, with 7 bases identical to TRBD2. V was clipped by 2 bases and J by 3 bases; unmatched bases: 5. Germline CDR1 reads SGHRS; CDR2 reads YFSETQ. This CDR3 is built from 14 residues. The CDR3 nucleotides are TGCGCCAGCAGCTTTTCTAGCGGCGTCTACGAGCAGTACTTC. It codes for CASSFSSGVYEQYF. Based on the CDR3 plus reference TRBV5-1 and TRBJ2-7, the full variable domain is KAGVTQTPRYLIKTRGQQVTLSCSPISGHRSVSWYQQTPGQGLQFLFEYFSETQRNKGNFPGRFSGRQFSNSRSEMNVSTLELGDSALYLCASSFSSGVYEQYFGPGTRLTVT.

Worth noting for this clone: The same CDR3 arises from other DNA sequences in this sample as well. V is TRBV5-4 and J is TRBJ2-5; D is possibly TRBD1 (6 bases). The CDR3 runs to 13 residues. Germline assignment: CDR1 SGHNT and CDR2 YYREEE (reference sequence). V lost 5 bases and J lost 2, with 10 bases in between. This CDR3 reads CASRRTAQETQYF. The CDR3 region has the DNA TGTGCCAGCAGGCGGACAGCGCAAGAGACCCAGTACTTC.

Only a few counts were recorded for this clone. The chain links TRBV5-1 to TRBJ2-2, with 7 nucleotides matching TRBD1. CDR1 and CDR2 (germline): SGHRS, YFSETQ. Trimming removed 4 bases from V and 7 bases from J; junction bases left unmatched: 10. The CDR3 is 15 amino acids. The CDR3 region is CASSVTGTVSGELFF. CDR3 coding DNA: TGCGCCAGCAGCGTGACCGGGACAGTGAGCGGGGAGCTGTTTTTT.

The chain is built from TRBV11-2 and TRBJ1-2, with 7 bases that match TRBD1. The CDR3 sequence is 15 residues long. Unmatched junction bases numbered 5, after V lost 2 bases and J lost 2 bases. The germline V gene encodes CDR1 SGHAT and CDR2 FQNNGV. The CDR3 protein is CASSLSSGQNYGYTF. The CDR3 DNA reads as TGTGCCAGCAGCTTATCGTCGGGACAGAACTATGGCTACACCTTC.

This clone was detected a few times. This chain uses TRBV2 with TRBJ1-1, with D unresolved. The CDR3 length is 13 residues. Trimming removed 4 bases from V and 3 bases from J, with 9 bases in between. Germline assignment: CDR1 SNHLY and CDR2 FYNNEI. CDR3 bases: TGTGCCAGCAGTGTGCTACCGGACACTGAAGCTTTCTTT. Its protein is CASSVLPDTEAFF.

The chain joins TRBV19 to TRBJ2-2; 8 bases match TRBD1. Germline lookup yields CDR1 LNHDA and CDR2 SQIVND (reference sequence). V lost 6 bases, J lost 4 bases, and 10 bases stayed unmatched. CDR3 length equals 16 residues. The DNA of the CDR3 is TGTGCCAGTAGCCGTGGACAGGGTTCGATCACCGGGGAGCTGTTTTTT. It codes for CASSRGQGSITGELFF.

The chain has TRBV5-4 and TRBJ2-3, with a possible D match to TRBD2 (5 bases). Germline lookup yields CDR1 SGHNT and CDR2 YYREEE (reference sequence). V lost 4 bases and J lost 6, with 9 bases in between. CDR3 size: 12 residues. The CDR3 sequence is CASSRTGDTQYF. In DNA, the CDR3 is TGTGCCAGCAGCCGGACGGGGGATACGCAGTATTTT. The variable domain in full, with the rest retrieved from reference TRBV5-4 and TRBJ2-3, is ETGVTQSPTHLIKTRGQQVTLRCSSQSGHNTVSWYQQALGQGPQFIFQYYREEENGRGNFPPRFSGLQFPNYSSELNVNALELDDSALYLCASSRTGDTQYFGPGTRLTVL.

This clone appeared a few times. The V call is TRBV30, the J call TRBJ2-1; the match to TRBD2 covers 8 bases. The CDR3 is 14 amino acids. With 0 bases clipped from V and 9 bases from J, the junction kept 7 bases outside the gene matches. Looked up from germline, CDR1 is GTSNPN and CDR2 is SVGIG (reference sequence). The DNA of the CDR3 is TGTGCCTGGAGTGTACCGGGAGGGGCCGGTGAGCAGTTCTTC. Translating gives CAWSVPGGAGEQFF.

This clone has a handful of counts. The chain links TRBV21-1 to TRBJ2-7. TRBV21-1 is classified as a pseudogene. The CDR3 contains 12 residues. The CDR3: CASRRFSYEQYF. The CDR3 nucleotides read TGTGCCTCCCGTAGGTTCTCCTACGAGCAGTACTTC.

This clone has just one count. V and J are TRBV6-1 and TRBJ1-2; no definite D call. The CDR3 is 15 residues long. Trimming cost V 5 bases and J 2 bases, with 15 bases left between them. Germline CDR1 is MNHNS and CDR2 is SASEGT. The CDR3 region has the DNA TGTGCCAGCAGTTTAAATACTATCTTGAACTATGGCTACACCTTC. Protein product: CASSLNTILNYGYTF.

The V and J genes are TRBV5-1 and TRBJ2-2; possibly TRBD1 or TRBD2 for D (5 bases each). CDR3 length equals 17 residues. In germline, CDR1 is SGHRS, CDR2 YFSETQ. V gave up 0 bases and J gave up 0 bases, with 12 bases separating them. CDR3 in DNA: TGCGCCAGCAGCTTGGCCGGGGCAAACGCGAACACCGGGGAGCTGTTTTTT. Its protein product is CASSLAGANANTGELFF.

The genes are TRBV5-1 and TRBJ2-1, with 8 bases aligning to TRBD1. Germline CDR1 is SGHRS and CDR2 is YFSETQ. The J segment lost 7 bases and the V segment lost 4 bases, leaving 13 bases of the junction unmatched. The CDR3 covers 16 residues. CDR3 in amino acids: CASSMGRTQGANEQFF. CDR3 nucleotides: TGCGCCAGCAGCATGGGCCGGACCCAGGGGGCGAATGAGCAGTTCTTC.

The genes are TRBV19 and TRBJ1-1; a weak D match, TRBD1 (6 bases). Trimming shortened V by 5 bases and J by 4 bases, and 14 bases separated the two germline ends. The CDR3 contains 14 residues. Germline loops: CDR1 LNHDA, CDR2 SQIVND (reference sequence). The CDR3 DNA sequence: TGTGCCAGTAGTCTTGGGAAGGGGGGCACTGAAGCTTTCTTT. It yields the protein CASSLGKGGTEAFF.

This clone was seen just once. The chain carries TRBV7-2 and TRBJ1-6, with TRBD1 matching over 8 bases. Germline V CDR1 and CDR2: SGHTA, FQGNSA. The CDR3 is 16 residues long. V lost 5 bases and J lost 9; bases outside the gene matches: 12. CDR3 protein: CASSPGGTGGSSPLHF. In DNA form, the CDR3 reads TGTGCCAGCAGCCCAGGCGGAACAGGGGGGAGTTCACCCCTCCACTTT. The full variable domain, with the rest looked up from reference TRBV7-2 and TRBJ1-6, is GAGVSQSPSNKVTEKGKDVELRCDPISGHTALYWYRQSLGQGLEFLIYFQGNSAPDKSGLPSDRFSAERTGGSVSTLTIQRTQQEDSAVYLCASSPGGTGGSSPLHFGNGTRLTVT.

V is TRBV10-3 and J is TRBJ2-2, with a weak D call TRBD1 (6 bases). Germline CDR1 ENHRY, CDR2 SYGVKD. This CDR3 region has 14 residues. V was shortened by 6 bases and J by 6 bases, with 14 bases between the two germline ends. CDR3 bases: TGTGCCATCAGCACAGGGCCCGGGGCCGGGGAGCTGTTTTTT. It specifies CAISTGPGAGELFF.

The V call is TRBV5-1, the J call TRBJ2-3, with 10 bases matching TRBD2. J was trimmed by 3 bases and V by 8 bases; bases with no gene match: 9. Germline CDR1 and CDR2: SGHRS and YFSETQ. The CDR3 runs to 15 residues. In nucleotides, the CDR3 is TGCGCCAGTAGGCAAGCGGGGGGGCCGACAGATACGCAGTATTTT. It translates to CASRQAGGPTDTQYF.

This clone was detected once. V gene TRBV18 combines with J gene TRBJ2-3; D unresolved. The germline V gene has CDR1 KGHSH and CDR2 LQKENI. The CDR3 sequence is 14 residues long. V lost 3 bases, J lost 4 bases, and 11 bases lay in between. The CDR3 region has the DNA TGTGCCAGCTCACCTCTTTCTACCCCAGATACGCAGTATTTT. Its translation is CASSPLSTPDTQYF.

The gene calls are TRBV6-5 and TRBJ2-3, with D unclear. V was cut by 7 bases and J by 5 bases, with 7 bases left in between. Germline V gene lookup returns CDR1 MNHEY and CDR2 SVGAGI. This CDR3 region has 11 residues. In DNA form, the CDR3 reads TGTGCCAGCACTGGGCAAGATACGCAGTATTTT. Amino acid sequence: CASTGQDTQYF.

This rearrangement joins TRBV6-5 to TRBJ2-3, with 14 bases identical to TRBD2. Germline CDR1 is MNHEY and CDR2 is SVGAGI. The CDR3 has 15 residues. Trimming cost V 4 bases and J 7 bases; bases outside gene matches: 4. The chain's CDR3 is CASSSGTSGRYTQYF. The CDR3 DNA sequence: TGTGCCAGCAGTTCCGGGACTAGCGGGAGATATACGCAGTATTTT.

The rearrangement links TRBV2 to TRBJ2-5; 8 bases agree with TRBD1. Losses at the gene ends were 2 bases for V and 0 bases for J; bases not matched to a gene: 2. Germline V CDR1 and CDR2: SNHLY, FYNNEI. This CDR3 is built from 15 residues. The CDR3 nucleotides read TGTGCCAGCAGTGAAAGGACAGGGTACCAAGAGACCCAGTACTTC. Its translation: CASSERTGYQETQYF.

With respect to this clone: A read error is possible here, since a much larger clone lies one base away. The same CDR3 also results from other DNA sequences found in this sample. DNA for the CDR3: TGTGCCAGTAGCCCGACAGTAAACACTGAAGCTTTCTTT. It yields the protein CASSPTVNTEAFF. This chain uses TRBV19 with TRBJ1-1, with D possibly being TRBD1 (5 bases). Trimming stripped 6 bases from V and 2 bases from J, with 10 bases between. CDR1 and CDR2 (germline): LNHDA, SQIVND (reference sequence). The CDR3 extends over 13 amino acids.